The 26 T cell receptor beta chains in this list originate from one sample, sequenced in a study of radiation and T cells in renal cell carcinoma. The table came from immunoSEQ multiplex PCR; TCRdb's copy has only in-frame clones and leaves some out. This table has approximately 150,000 clones, roughly 90% appearing once. Time point in this sample: blood 4 weeks post-SBRT, at nephrectomy. Specified treatment: 15 Gy SBRT to primary tumor, nephrectomy 4 weeks later. Sequencing used blood, obtained from a patient whose treatment included radiotherapy and nephrectomy. The receptor set was obtained from a woman between 45 and 60 years old with renal cell carcinoma.

CDR3 nucleotides: TGTGCCAGCAGCCCCCAACAAGAGACCCAGTACTTC. It translates to CASSPQQETQYF. This rearrangement joins TRBV7-2 to TRBJ2-5; D not certain. Germline-derived CDR1 and CDR2 are SGHTA and FQGNSA. The CDR3 runs 12 residues. Deletions cut 5 bases from V and 2 bases from J, with 6 bases between.

In regard to this clone: The sample contains more than one DNA sequence encoding this CDR3. The chain employs TRBV5-1 and TRBJ2-5, with D unresolved. Germline V gene data show CDR1 as SGHRS and CDR2 as YFSETQ. This CDR3 contains 11 residues. Deletions cut 2 bases from V and 5 bases from J, with 4 bases between. The CDR3, as DNA: TGCGCCAGCAGCTTAAGGGAGACCCAGTACTTC. Amino acid sequence: CASSLRETQYF. The whole variable domain, remainder taken from reference TRBV5-1 and TRBJ2-5, is KAGVTQTPRYLIKTRGQQVTLSCSPISGHRSVSWYQQTPGQGLQFLFEYFSETQRNKGNFPGRFSGRQFSNSRSEMNVSTLELGDSALYLCASSLRETQYFGPGTRLLVL.

This clone showed up just a few times. The chain links TRBV5-1 to TRBJ1-6; possible D gene TRBD1, 5 bases. This CDR3 is built from 15 residues. The V end lost 7 bases, the J end lost 10 bases, and 21 bases lay between the germline ends. Germline CDR1 is SGHRS and CDR2 is YFSETQ. DNA of the CDR3: TGCGCCAGCTCCCCGTGGGGCCAGGATCAGTCACCCCTCCACTTT. Translating gives CASSPWGQDQSPLHF. The variable domain in full, completed from reference TRBV5-1 and TRBJ1-6, reads KAGVTQTPRYLIKTRGQQVTLSCSPISGHRSVSWYQQTPGQGLQFLFEYFSETQRNKGNFPGRFSGRQFSNSRSEMNVSTLELGDSALYLCASSPWGQDQSPLHFGNGTRLTVT.

The chain couples TRBV30 to TRBJ1-1; D gene ambiguous. The V end was cut by 3 bases, the J end by 10 bases, with 15 bases between. This CDR3 has 12 residues. Germline V lookup: CDR1 GTSNPN, CDR2 SVGIG (reference sequence). DNA for the CDR3: TGTGCCTGGAGGGGCGGACCGGTTTCAGCTTTCTTT. The encoded protein is CAWRGGPVSAFF.

This clone was detected only once. The J gene is TRBJ1-2, the V gene TRBV30; D is perhaps TRBD1 (5 bases). V dropped 3 bases and J dropped 8 bases, with 13 bases sitting between them. Germline V gene data show CDR1 as GTSNPN and CDR2 as SVGIG (reference sequence). This CDR3 is 12 amino acids long. The CDR3 DNA sequence: TGTGCCTGGAGGTCTCAGGGCGGGGGCTACACCTTC. Amino acid sequence: CAWRSQGGGYTF.

The chain has TRBV4-3 and TRBJ2-7, with 8 bases aligning to TRBD2. The CDR3 has 16 residues. CDR1 and CDR2 (germline): LGHNA, YSLEER. J was trimmed by 4 bases and V by 1 base; bases with no gene match: 9. In DNA, the CDR3 is TGCGCCAGCAGCCAAGGCATCGCGGGGGGAGGTTACGAGCAGTACTTC. It encodes CASSQGIAGGGYEQYF.

This clone showed up just once. The chain recombines TRBV7-9 with TRBJ2-2; 10 positions agree with TRBD1. The germline CDR1 and CDR2 sequences are SEHNR and FQNEAQ (reference sequence). This CDR3 spans 14 amino acids. V lost 8 bases to trimming and J lost 5 bases; unmatched junction nucleotides: 5. In DNA, the CDR3 is TGTGCCAGCGTGAGACAGGGGGCAACCGGGGAGCTGTTTTTT. Its protein product is CASVRQGATGELFF.

This clone was counted a single time. The chain couples TRBV5-4 to TRBJ1-4; 8 bases are shared with TRBD1. Germline V lookup: CDR1 SGHNT, CDR2 YYREEE (reference sequence). Trimming took 4 bases from V and 0 from J; bases not matched to a gene: 5. There are 16 residues in the CDR3. CDR3 bases: TGTGCCAGCAGCCCATACAGGGGGGCAACTAATGAAAAACTGTTTTTT. Its protein is CASSPYRGATNEKLFF.

CDR3 amino acids: CAISLAREEQFF. The CDR3 nucleotides read TGTGCCATCAGTCTAGCGAGGGAGGAGCAGTTCTTC. This chain links TRBV10-3 with TRBJ2-1; a possible D gene is TRBD2 (6 bases). Per germline, CDR1 ENHRY and CDR2 SYGVKD. V was cut by 5 bases and J by 10 bases, with 12 bases left in between. The CDR3 runs 12 residues.

The chain has TRBV5-1 and TRBJ1-2, with TRBD1 as a possible D gene (5 bases). The germline V and J ends were trimmed by 4 bases and 3 bases, with 10 bases remaining between them. The CDR3 is 13 amino acids. The germline CDR1 and CDR2 sequences are SGHRS and YFSETQ. In DNA form, the CDR3 reads TGCGCCAGCAGCGAAGCACAGGACTATGGCTACACCTTC. This codes for CASSEAQDYGYTF.

The chain links TRBV10-2 to TRBJ2-1; D gene uncertain. V shed 2 bases and J shed 5 bases, with 7 bases lying between them. CDR3 length: 13 residues. Looked up from germline, CDR1 is WSHSY and CDR2 is SAAADI. The CDR3 sequence: CASSEGIHNEQFF. The CDR3 DNA follows: TGCGCCAGCAGTGAGGGGATACACAATGAGCAGTTCTTC.

This clone was detected once. The CDR3 protein is CASSLESETQYF. The CDR3 DNA reads TGTGCCAGCAGCTTAGAGTCGGAGACCCAGTACTTC. This rearrangement joins TRBV7-6 to TRBJ2-5; D unresolved. CDR1 SGHVS and CDR2 FNYEAQ come from the germline V gene. V was pared by 1 base and J by 5 bases, with 5 bases between. There are 12 residues in the CDR3.

In its sample, this clone was seen a few times. The chain is built from TRBV5-4 and TRBJ2-5, with 12 positions matching TRBD1. CDR1 and CDR2 from the germline V gene are SGHNT and YYREEE (reference sequence). Unmatched junction bases numbered 4, after V lost 2 bases and J lost 2 bases. The CDR3 extends over 16 amino acids. The CDR3 nucleotides are TGTGCCAGCAGCTTACCGGGACAGGGGGCACAAGAGACCCAGTACTTC. Its protein is CASSLPGQGAQETQYF.

The table lists this clone with a count of one. The chain is built from TRBV30 and TRBJ2-5, with 11 nucleotides matching TRBD2. V lost 4 bases and J lost 11; bases outside the gene matches: 6. The V gene's germline CDR1 is GTSNPN and CDR2 SVGIG (reference sequence). The CDR3 has 12 amino acids. This CDR3 is CAWTVAGGVQYF. DNA for the CDR3: TGTGCCTGGACCGTAGCGGGGGGGGTGCAGTACTTC. The variable domain in full, with the rest retrieved from reference TRBV30 and TRBJ2-5, is SQTIHQWPATLVQPVGSPLSLECTVEGTSNPNLYWYRQAAGRGLQLLFYSVGIGQISSEVPQNLSASRPQDRQFILSSKKLLLSDSGFYLCAWTVAGGVQYFGPGTRLLVL.

CDR3 nucleotide sequence: TGTGCCAGCAGCTTAGGAACATCCCAGACCCAGTACTTC. Its protein is CASSLGTSQTQYF. This rearrangement joins TRBV7-7 to TRBJ2-5; no firm D call. CDR1 and CDR2 from the germline V gene are SSHAT and FNYEAQ (reference sequence). The CDR3 covers 13 residues. V dropped 1 base and J dropped 6 bases, with 9 bases sitting between them.

V usage is TRBV5-1 and J usage is TRBJ2-3; weak D call: TRBD2 (5 bases). The length of the CDR3 is 15 residues. Germline V CDR1 and CDR2: SGHRS, YFSETQ. Trimming stripped 0 bases from V and 3 bases from J, with 11 bases between. CDR3 bases: TGCGCCAGCAGCTTGGTGGGCAGGAGGACAGATACGCAGTATTTT. Amino acids: CASSLVGRRTDTQYF.

This chain connects TRBV5-1 to TRBJ2-5; unclear D gene. Germline CDR1 reads SGHRS; CDR2 reads YFSETQ. With 0 bases removed from V and 4 bases from J, the gap between germline ends came to 13 bases. CDR3 length equals 15 residues. The CDR3 DNA reads TGCGCCAGCAGCTTGGAGGGAACGGAGCTAGAGACCCAGTACTTC. It specifies CASSLEGTELETQYF.

The rearrangement joins TRBV5-4 to TRBJ1-1, with D unclear. The CDR3 extends over 14 amino acids. The germline CDR1 and CDR2 sequences are SGHNT and YYREEE (reference sequence). Trimming cost V 5 bases and J 0 bases, with 11 bases left between them. CDR3 region: CASRPQKVNTEAFF. The CDR3 region has the DNA TGTGCCAGCAGGCCACAGAAAGTGAACACTGAAGCTTTCTTT.

The chain carries TRBV18 and TRBJ1-1; D gene unclear. With 3 bases removed from V and 7 bases from J, the gap between germline ends came to 9 bases. The germline V gene encodes CDR1 KGHSH and CDR2 LQKENI. The CDR3 sequence is 12 residues long. The DNA of the CDR3 is TGTGCCAGCTCACCCGTTTCGGTTGAAGCTTTCTTT. It encodes CASSPVSVEAFF.

This clone has a single count. The chain recombines TRBV5-1 with TRBJ2-2; no reliable D call. Looked up from germline, CDR1 is SGHRS and CDR2 is YFSETQ. CDR3 size: 14 residues. V lost 1 base and J 4 bases, leaving 8 bases between the germline ends. CDR3 sequence (DNA): TGCGCCAGCAGCTTGATCGGTTCCACCGGGGAGCTGTTTTTT. Amino acid sequence: CASSLIGSTGELFF.

The CDR3 protein is CASSLNRGGGYTF. CDR3 nucleotides: TGTGCCAGCAGCTTGAACAGGGGAGGCGGCTACACCTTC. This chain uses TRBV5-4 with TRBJ1-2; the match to TRBD1 covers 7 bases. After removal of 1 base from V and 8 bases from J, the junction contained 5 bases not matched to a gene. The CDR3 extends over 13 amino acids. Germline values: CDR1 SGHNT, CDR2 YYREEE (reference sequence).

In this sample, this clone turned up once. The chain employs TRBV9 and TRBJ2-1, with 11 nucleotides matching TRBD2. With 4 bases clipped from V and 8 bases from J, the junction kept 8 bases outside the gene matches. The germline V gene has CDR1 SGDLS and CDR2 YYNGEE. The CDR3 covers 15 residues. The CDR3, as DNA: TGTGCCAGCAGCTTGGGGACTAGCGGCCTCGATGAGCAGTTCTTC. Amino acid sequence: CASSLGTSGLDEQFF.

CDR3 protein: CASSLTLGGQGQPQHF. CDR3 sequence (DNA): TGTGCCAGCAGCCTAACCCTTGGGGGGCAGGGACAGCCCCAGCATTTT. The rearrangement joins TRBV7-8 to TRBJ1-5, with D maybe TRBD1 (6 bases). The CDR3 is made up of 16 amino acids. V was pared by 5 bases and J by 7 bases, with 21 bases between. Germline loops: CDR1 SGHVS, CDR2 FQNEAQ.

This sequence joins TRBV10-3 and TRBJ2-5; D tentatively fits TRBD1 or TRBD2 (5 bases each). The CDR3 extends over 13 amino acids. Deletions cut 10 bases from V and 5 bases from J, with 17 bases between. Germline V gene lookup returns CDR1 ENHRY and CDR2 SYGVKD. The CDR3 loop reads CATGPRGEETQYF. In DNA form, the CDR3 reads TGTGCCACGGGCCCAAGAGGGGAGGAGACCCAGTACTTC.

The gene calls are TRBV5-1 and TRBJ2-5; either TRBD1 or TRBD2 may supply D (6 bases each). There are 15 residues in the CDR3. Trimming took 3 bases from V and 2 from J, leaving 14 bases between them. Germline V lookup: CDR1 SGHRS, CDR2 YFSETQ. Here the CDR3 DNA reads TGCGCCAGCAGCTGGGGCGGAGGGGGGCAAGAGACCCAGTACTTC. It codes for CASSWGGGGQETQYF.

The J gene is TRBJ2-5, the V gene TRBV15; no reliable D call. Trimming removed 1 base at V and 4 bases at J, with 16 bases between. Germline assignment: CDR1 LNHNV and CDR2 YYDKDF (reference sequence). The CDR3 spans 16 residues. The CDR3 sequence is CATSRGRRQSGETQYF. The DNA for the CDR3 is TGTGCCACCAGCAGAGGTCGACGGCAATCGGGAGAGACCCAGTACTTC.